The sequence of this T cell receptor beta chain was determined in a study of human T cells and chemical hapten exposure. Turning to the study itself: Diphenylcyclopropenone was applied weekly to patients' scalps across the roughly 25-week study.

The time point here: patch test 2, 6 weeks after DPC sensitization. Treatment meaning: therapeutic diphenylcyclopropenone sensitization with weekly scalp DPC. Total RNA was extracted from unfractionated whole blood. As originally analysed: 96,000 or so TCRs per sample was the median, with a range of about 20,000 to 690,600. TCRdb processed the RACE reads anew with MiXCR; each CDR3 protein has one entry. The V and J calls come from TCRdb's annotation, not from the publication. The data contain tens of thousands of distinct CDR3 sequences, approximately 11% of them singletons. This material consisted of whole blood, taken in connection with sensitization to the hapten diphenylcyclopropenone (DPC). This receptor was taken from a man aged 35 to 55 with alopecia areata. Some clones in this sample may be carry-over from other donors' samples.

CDR3 loop: CAWSVNYNEQFF. The DNA of the CDR3 is TGTGCCTGGAGTGTAAATTACAATGAGCAGTTCTTC. The rearrangement uses TRBV30 and TRBJ2-1; D not resolved. Trimming pared 0 bases from V and 4 bases from J, leaving 4 bases between. Per the germline V gene, CDR1 is GTSNPN and CDR2 is SVGIG (reference sequence). The length of the CDR3 is 12 residues.